Listed below are T cell receptor beta chains from one sample, sequenced in a study of Ad26.COV2.S vaccination and SARS-CoV-2 variants. Generated by immunoSEQ multiplex PCR, the TCRdb table keeps only in-frame clones and is missing some. The sample lists 400,000 to 450,000 clones, around 91% occurring once. Source: peripheral blood, taken in a trial of Ad26.COV2.S vaccine versus placebo. These receptors were collected from a person between 18 and 59 years old who received the Ad26.COV2.S COVID-19 vaccine or a placebo. CDR3s include the opening cysteine and the closing phenylalanine or tryptophan.

J gene | V gene | CDR3 protein
TRBJ2-1 | TRBV4-1 | CASSQDTQRNNEQFF
TRBJ2-5 | TRBV7-6 | CASSPPGTSGQETQYF
TRBJ1-2 | TRBV2 | CASSVSTGSNYGYTF
TRBJ2-7 | TRBV28 | CASSSPTSGQGQYF
TRBJ1-4 | TRBV2 | CASSEKILIF
TRBJ1-1 | TRBV27 | CASRAGVNTEAFF
TRBJ2-3 | TRBV25-1 | CASSEGHPSTDTQYF
TRBJ1-4 | TRBV4-1 | CASGVEPLGLEKLFF
TRBJ2-7 | TRBV28 | CASRRTGPYEQYF
TRBJ2-7 | TRBV5-6 | CASSSTGTLLYEQYF
TRBJ2-5 | TRBV2 | CASSTGLRETQYF
TRBJ2-3 | TRBV4-2 | CASSQVTSGTTDTQYF
TRBJ2-7 | TRBV7-2 | CASSDRRSYEQYF
TRBJ1-4 | TRBV9 | CASSTTGTVNEKLFF
TRBJ2-7 | TRBV7-9 | CASSRTSGKYPYEQYF
TRBJ2-7 | TRBV9 | CASRYPPAYGGEQYF
TRBJ2-1 | TRBV7-9 | CAGLMGALNEQFF
TRBJ2-1 | TRBV27 | CASSSSTGRNEQFF
TRBJ2-7 | TRBV6-4 | CASIPRDRGRHEQYF
TRBJ2-1 | TRBV4-1 | CASSHLPTSGSSYNEQFF
TRBJ2-1 | TRBV6-2/TRBV6-3 | CASSRPLGHNGEQFF
TRBJ2-3 | TRBV5-7 | CASSGAGADTQYF
TRBJ2-1 | TRBV3-1/TRBV3-2 | CASSYYNSGTNEQFF
TRBJ2-7 | TRBV19 | CASSPTGAGEQYF
TRBJ1-1 | TRBV6-5 | CASTRGARATEAFF
TRBJ2-7 | TRBV27 | CASSFSGSVYEQYF
TRBJ2-5 | TRBV6-5 | CASSYRQWETQYF
TRBJ2-7 | TRBV9 | CASSVEGRTPPEQYF
TRBJ2-1 | TRBV6-2/TRBV6-3 | CASSSGLAGGGNEQFF
TRBJ1-2 | TRBV10-3 | CAITTQGDVGGYTF
TRBJ2-5 | TRBV7-9 | CASSYGTGETQYF
TRBJ2-1 | TRBV27 | CASSSRSLDNEQFF
TRBJ2-7 | TRBV9 | CASTVGPSAGAEQYF
TRBJ2-7 | TRBV7-9 | CASSFGGSYEQYF
TRBJ2-7 | TRBV3-1/TRBV3-2 | CASSQAAANEQYF
TRBJ2-7 | TRBV7-2 | CASSPPGQGAYEQYF
TRBJ1-4 | TRBV28 | CASSWDRLNEKLFF
TRBJ1-5 | TRBV15 | CATGVGREYQPQHF
TRBJ1-5 | TRBV16 | CASSQSRQGGPQHF